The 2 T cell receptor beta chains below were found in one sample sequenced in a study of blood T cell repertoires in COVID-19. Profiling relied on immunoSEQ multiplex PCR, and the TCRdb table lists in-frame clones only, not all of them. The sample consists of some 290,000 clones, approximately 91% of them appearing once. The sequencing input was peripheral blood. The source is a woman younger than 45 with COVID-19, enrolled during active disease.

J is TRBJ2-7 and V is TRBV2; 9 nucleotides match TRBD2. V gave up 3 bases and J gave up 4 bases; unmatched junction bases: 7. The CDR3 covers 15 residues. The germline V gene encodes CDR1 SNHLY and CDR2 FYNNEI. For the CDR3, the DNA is TGTGCCAGCAGTGAGTGGACTAGCGAGAGATACGAGCAGTACTTC. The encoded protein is CASSEWTSERYEQYF.

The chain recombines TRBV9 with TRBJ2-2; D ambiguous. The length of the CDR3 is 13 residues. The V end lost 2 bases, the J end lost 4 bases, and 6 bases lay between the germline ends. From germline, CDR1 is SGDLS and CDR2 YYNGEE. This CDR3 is CASSVSFTGELFF. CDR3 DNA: TGTGCCAGCAGCGTTAGCTTCACCGGGGAGCTGTTTTTT.